This T cell receptor beta chain was recovered during a study of cytomegalovirus exposure and HLA in healthy donors. As concerns this clone: Its cognate antigen is unknown.

Study findings and constraints: Researchers counted around 180 TCR beta chains as cytomegalovirus-associated.

Germline CDR1 SNHLY, CDR2 FYNNEI. Losses at the gene ends were 6 bases for V and 4 bases for J; bases not matched to a gene: 5. This CDR3 is built from 13 residues. Both 60 Vbeta primers and 13 Jbeta primers went into the PCR. Clones were sequenced by immunoSEQ multiplex PCR, and TCRdb holds only the in-frame ones, with some missing. This table holds around 150,000 clones, 8.9% found once. The sequenced sample consisted of PBMCs. This clonotype was obtained from a woman in her 40s in good health and CMV-seropositive. The rearrangement links TRBV2 to TRBJ1-1, with 7 bases lining up with TRBD1. The CDR3 nucleotides are TGTGCCAGCAGCTCGACAGGGATCACTGAAGCTTTCTTT. It codes for CASSSTGITEAFF.